Each of the 13 T cell receptor beta chains below was sequenced from the same sample in a study of a mutant IDH1 vaccine in newly diagnosed glioma. The sample's time point: week 11, during vaccination. Topical imiquimod was applied with each vaccine dose, which held 300 ug of mutant IDH1 20-mer peptide. Their antigen targets remain unknown. Sequenced by immunoSEQ multiplex PCR; TCRdb stores in-frame clones only, minus some. This table has 55,000 to 70,000 clones, around nine tenths appearing once. The sequenced sample was PBMCs, obtained from a glioma patient whose treatment included an IDH1 peptide vaccine. Every receptor here comes from a man aged 40-49 years with glioma.

The chain carries TRBV10-2 and TRBJ2-3; no firm D call. Between the trimmed V and J ends, which lost 3 bases and 5 bases, there was a span of 9 bases. This CDR3 is 13 amino acids long. Per the germline V gene, CDR1 is WSHSY and CDR2 is SAAADI. CDR3 DNA sequence: TGCGCCAGCAGTGACTCCCCTTTAGATACGCAGTATTTT. Translated, it gives CASSDSPLDTQYF.

J is TRBJ1-1 and V is TRBV19; D unresolved. V was cut by 3 bases and J by 0 bases, with 8 bases left in between. Germline V lookup: CDR1 LNHDA, CDR2 SQIVND (reference sequence). The CDR3 extends over 14 amino acids. The chain's CDR3 is CASSIPSVNTEAFF. The CDR3 DNA sequence: TGTGCCAGTAGTATCCCTTCGGTGAACACTGAAGCTTTCTTT.

This chain uses TRBV19 with TRBJ1-5, with 7 bases that match TRBD1. Germline-derived CDR1 and CDR2 are LNHDA and SQIVND (reference sequence). This CDR3 is 14 amino acids long. The ends lost 5 bases at V and 6 bases at J; junction bases unmatched: 7. The CDR3 DNA reads as TGTGCCAGTAGTCTAACAGGGGAGGGTCAGCCCCAGCATTTT. Translating it yields CASSLTGEGQPQHF.

The gene calls are TRBV28 and TRBJ1-1; TRBD1 agrees at 7 bases. Germline trimming cut 0 bases from V and 4 bases from J; bases unmatched to any gene: 11. Germline V gene sequence: CDR1 MDHEN, CDR2 SYDVKM. The CDR3 is 17 residues long. CDR3 nucleotide sequence: TGTGCCAGCAGTTTATGGGGACAGCCGTCCCGTTTCACTGAAGCTTTCTTT. It specifies CASSLWGQPSRFTEAFF.

The CDR3 spells CASSLQGSRQPQHF. DNA for the CDR3: TGTGCCAGCAGCTTACAGGGGAGCAGGCAGCCCCAGCATTTT. The rearrangement uses TRBV11-2 and TRBJ1-5; tentatively, D is TRBD1 (6 bases). Between the trimmed V and J ends, which lost 2 bases and 7 bases, there was a span of 12 bases. The CDR3 totals 14 residues. Germline CDR1 SGHAT, CDR2 FQNNGV.

The rearrangement joins TRBV19 to TRBJ1-1; weak D call: TRBD1 (5 bases). From germline, CDR1 is LNHDA and CDR2 SQIVND (reference sequence). The V end was cut by 7 bases, the J end by 5 bases, with 26 bases between. This CDR3 is 17 amino acids long. CDR3 region: CASNGAGVGNARTEAFF. CDR3 DNA: TGTGCCAGTAACGGGGCAGGAGTTGGAAATGCGCGAACTGAAGCTTTCTTT.

This rearrangement joins TRBV2 to TRBJ2-2; D not certain. This CDR3 region has 13 residues. V shed 7 bases and J shed 7 bases, with 13 bases lying between them. Germline CDR1 SNHLY, CDR2 FYNNEI. DNA for the CDR3: TGTGCCAGCAACCTGGACGGTATCGGGGAGCTGTTTTTT. Its translation: CASNLDGIGELFF.

In this sample, this clone turned up a few times. The chain is built from TRBV10-3 and TRBJ2-5; 13 bases match TRBD2. CDR3 length: 16 residues. The junction had 8 bases not matched to a gene; V was cut back by 8 bases and J by 2 bases. CDR1 is ENHRY and CDR2 is SYGVKD in the germline V gene. The CDR3 coding sequence is TGTGCCATCGCAACTCCGGGACTAGCGGGACAAGAGACCCAGTACTTC. Amino acid sequence: CAIATPGLAGQETQYF.

The CDR3 protein is CASSSTGDRGNTIYF. The CDR3 DNA reads TGTGCCAGCAGCTCCACAGGGGATCGAGGAAACACCATATATTTT. The gene calls are TRBV11-2 and TRBJ1-3, with 7 nucleotides matching TRBD1. This CDR3 contains 15 residues. Germline CDR1 SGHAT, CDR2 FQNNGV. J was trimmed by 4 bases and V by 4 bases; bases with no gene match: 7.

The chain is built from TRBV18 and TRBJ1-3; D is undetermined. V lost 1 base and J 4 bases, leaving 11 bases between the germline ends. The CDR3 length is 15 residues. CDR1 KGHSH and CDR2 LQKENI come from the germline V gene. DNA of the CDR3: TGTGCCAGCTCACCACAATCTCTTAGGGGAAACACCATATATTTT. This gives the protein CASSPQSLRGNTIYF.

The V gene is TRBV7-9, the J gene TRBJ1-2; 7 bases agree with TRBD1. The CDR3 covers 14 residues. CDR1 and CDR2 (germline): SEHNR, FQNEAQ (reference sequence). J lost 5 bases, V lost 4 bases, and 7 bases had no gene match. CDR3 residues: CASSSRQGHYGYTF. CDR3 nucleotide sequence: TGTGCCAGCAGCTCCAGACAGGGCCATTATGGCTACACCTTC.

This chain links TRBV30 with TRBJ1-1; 7 nucleotides align to TRBD1. The CDR3 is 16 amino acids. V dropped 3 bases and J dropped 5; count of bases not matched to a gene: 15. The germline gives CDR1 GTSNPN, CDR2 SVGIG (reference sequence). Written as DNA, the CDR3 is TGTGCCTGGAGCCGGGGGGGGAGGGGGCGCGAAACTGAAGCTTTCTTT. Translated, it gives CAWSRGGRGRETEAFF. Full variable domain (outside the CDR3, taken from reference TRBV30 and TRBJ1-1): SQTIHQWPATLVQPVGSPLSLECTVEGTSNPNLYWYRQAAGRGLQLLFYSVGIGQISSEVPQNLSASRPQDRQFILSSKKLLLSDSGFYLCAWSRGGRGRETEAFFGQGTRLTVV.

J is TRBJ2-3 and V is TRBV27; D possibly corresponds to TRBD1 (5 bases). V gave up 0 bases and J gave up 1 base, with 14 bases separating them. CDR1 is MNHEY, CDR2 SMNVEV, per germline (reference sequence). This CDR3 spans 17 amino acids. In DNA, the CDR3 is TGTGCCAGCAGTTTATCGGGCAGGGCCTACCGCACAGATACGCAGTATTTT. This sequence encodes CASSLSGRAYRTDTQYF.